The 10 T cell receptor beta chains below come from one sample, sequenced in a study of T cell responses to AZD1222 COVID-19 vaccine. The data were produced by immunoSEQ multiplex PCR, yet TCRdb's version contains in-frame clones alone and is incomplete. The sample shows tens of thousands of clones, 85% to 90% of them seen only once. The specimen comprised peripheral blood, sampled 28 days after the second AZD1222 dose. The receptors come from an adult who received the AZD1222 COVID-19 vaccine.

The chain couples TRBV28 to TRBJ2-1, with 11 bases fitting TRBD2. The ends lost 7 bases at V and 6 bases at J; junction bases unmatched: 5. Looked up from germline, CDR1 is MDHEN and CDR2 is SYDVKM. CDR3 length: 14 amino acids. CDR3 bases: TGTGCCAGCAAACTAGCGGGAGTCGTCAATGAGCAGTTCTTC. Translated, it gives CASKLAGVVNEQFF.

The genes are TRBV6-4 and TRBJ1-2; tentative D call: TRBD1 (6 bases). Between the trimmed V and J ends, which lost 5 bases and 6 bases, there was a span of 16 bases. This CDR3 has 14 residues. The V gene's germline CDR1 is MRHNA and CDR2 SNTAGT. The CDR3 nucleotides are TGTGCCAGCAGTATCACAGGAGAGGGGGATGGCTACACCTTC. It encodes CASSITGEGDGYTF.

V gene TRBV28 combines with J gene TRBJ1-5; 9 bases agree with TRBD1. The ends lost 5 bases at V and 5 bases at J; junction bases unmatched: 7. CDR3 length: 15 amino acids. Germline loops: CDR1 MDHEN, CDR2 SYDVKM. The CDR3 DNA sequence: TGTGCCAGCAGTCCGGACAGGGGCAGCGATCAGCCCCAGCATTTT. Protein product: CASSPDRGSDQPQHF.

The rearrangement joins TRBV2 to TRBJ2-7; no definite D call. Germline loops: CDR1 SNHLY, CDR2 FYNNEI. There are 12 residues in the CDR3. Deletions cut 6 bases from V and 3 bases from J, with 9 bases between. CDR3 in DNA: TGTGCCAGCAGAGGTAGCAGCTACGAGCAGTACTTC. Translation: CASRGSSYEQYF.

Only one count was recorded for this clone. This chain joins TRBV3-1 (or the pseudogene TRBV3-2) and TRBJ2-7; 8 bases are a match to TRBD1. The CDR3 consists of 15 residues. V lost 0 bases and J lost 5; bases outside the gene matches: 6. Looked up from germline, CDR1 is LGHDT and CDR2 is YNNKEL (reference sequence). CDR3 protein: CASSQEPDRVHEQYF. The DNA of the CDR3 is TGTGCCAGCAGCCAAGAACCGGACAGGGTCCACGAGCAGTACTTC.

This clone has just one count. The chain recombines TRBV6-5 with TRBJ1-5, with D possibly being TRBD1 (5 bases). CDR3 length: 14 residues. CDR1 is MNHEY and CDR2 is SVGAGI in the germline V gene. V lost 4 bases to trimming and J lost 4 bases, with 11 bases between them. The CDR3 coding sequence is TGTGCCAGCAGTTCGGGACGATCAAATCAGCCCCAGCATTTT. This gives the protein CASSSGRSNQPQHF.

The chain links TRBV2 to TRBJ1-5, with D maybe TRBD1 (6 bases). The CDR3 runs 15 residues. Germline V gene sequence: CDR1 SNHLY, CDR2 FYNNEI. V was shortened by 0 bases and J by 6 bases, with 12 bases between the two germline ends. The DNA of the CDR3 is TGTGCCAGCAGTGAAGCGTGGGGGCAGGGTCAGCCCCAGCATTTT. Translation gives CASSEAWGQGQPQHF.

The genes are TRBV11-2 and TRBJ2-5; D remains ambiguous. The CDR3 sequence is 14 residues long. V lost 5 bases, J lost 1 base, and 11 bases lay in between. Per germline, CDR1 SGHAT and CDR2 FQNNGV. CDR3 sequence reads: CASSQARIQETQYF. CDR3 coding DNA: TGTGCCAGCAGCCAAGCGCGGATCCAAGAGACCCAGTACTTC.

The V gene is TRBV5-4, the J gene TRBJ1-5, with 10 bases matching TRBD1. The germline V gene has CDR1 SGHNT and CDR2 YYREEE (reference sequence). CDR3 length: 15 residues. After removal of 0 bases from V and 5 bases from J, the junction contained 2 bases not matched to a gene. CDR3 coding DNA: TGTGCCAGCAGCTTGGGGGGGACAGGGGATCAGCCCCAGCATTTT. Amino acid sequence: CASSLGGTGDQPQHF.

The gene calls are TRBV18 and TRBJ1-6; tentatively, D is TRBD1 (6 bases). Trimming pared 8 bases from V and 0 bases from J, leaving 20 bases between. Germline CDR1 KGHSH, CDR2 LQKENI. The CDR3 loop spans 18 amino acids. The CDR3 coding sequence is TGTGCCAGCAAATCACAAGGACAGTCAAGCTCCTATAATTCACCCCTCCACTTT. Its translation: CASKSQGQSSSYNSPLHF.